This entry lists 10 T cell receptor beta chains sequenced from one sample in a study of cytomegalovirus exposure and HLA in healthy donors. It was with 60 Vbeta and 13 Jbeta primers that the PCR ran. Here immunoSEQ multiplex PCR was the method, and the copy in TCRdb shows in-frame clones only, minus some. Of approximately 190,000 clones in the sample, around 75% were seen once. The sequencing input was PBMCs. The receptors come from a woman between 25 and 40 years old in good health and CMV-seronegative.

The chain combines TRBV5-4 with TRBJ2-7, with 11 bases aligning to TRBD2. The CDR3 has 14 residues. With 4 bases clipped from V and 4 bases from J, the junction kept 4 bases outside the gene matches. Germline loops: CDR1 SGHNT, CDR2 YYREEE (reference sequence). CDR3 protein: CASSHLAGGYEQYF. CDR3 bases: TGTGCCAGCAGCCACTTAGCGGGAGGGTACGAGCAGTACTTC. Looking up the rest from reference TRBV5-4 and TRBJ2-7 gives the full variable domain: ETGVTQSPTHLIKTRGQQVTLRCSSQSGHNTVSWYQQALGQGPQFIFQYYREEENGRGNFPPRFSGLQFPNYSSELNVNALELDDSALYLCASSHLAGGYEQYFGPGTRLTVT.

The CDR3, as DNA: TGTGCCAGCCCAAGACACAGGGGGGACCCTAACTATGGCTACACCTTC. As protein: CASPRHRGDPNYGYTF. This chain connects TRBV2 to TRBJ1-2; 8 nucleotides align to TRBD1. The CDR3 spans 16 residues. The V segment lost 8 bases and the J segment 0 bases; nucleotides outside the gene matches: 11. The germline V gene encodes CDR1 SNHLY and CDR2 FYNNEI.

CDR3 in DNA: TGTGCCAGCAGACGGACTAGCTACGAGCAGTACTTC. This translates into CASRRTSYEQYF. This sequence joins TRBV6-6 and TRBJ2-7; 7 bases agree with TRBD2. The trim removed 6 bases at V and 3 bases at J, leaving 2 bases unmatched. CDR3 length: 12 residues. Germline CDR1 reads MNHNY; CDR2 reads SVGAGI (reference sequence).

V is TRBV9 and J is TRBJ2-2, with D uncertain. V was pared by 0 bases and J by 2 bases, with 5 bases between. Germline V gives CDR1 SGDLS, CDR2 YYNGEE. The CDR3 sequence is 14 residues long. CDR3 DNA sequence: TGTGCCAGCAGCGTAGTGGCAAACACCGGGGAGCTGTTTTTT. Translation: CASSVVANTGELFF.

This chain links TRBV2 with TRBJ1-2; 7 bases map to TRBD1. Trimming cost V 1 base and J 8 bases; bases outside gene matches: 13. The CDR3 is 16 amino acids. Per the germline V gene, CDR1 is SNHLY and CDR2 is FYNNEI. The CDR3 protein is CASSEEVTGTGWGYTF. CDR3 DNA sequence: TGTGCCAGCAGTGAAGAAGTGACAGGGACCGGTTGGGGCTACACCTTC. The full variable domain, with the rest looked up from reference TRBV2 and TRBJ1-2, is EPEVTQTPSHQVTQMGQEVILRCVPISNHLYFYWYRQILGQKVEFLVSFYNNEISEKSEIFDDQFSVERPDGSNFTLKIRSTKLEDSAMYFCASSEEVTGTGWGYTFGSGTRLTVV.

The rearrangement joins TRBV11-2 to TRBJ2-7; 10 bases line up with TRBD1. The length of the CDR3 is 15 residues. Germline V gene data show CDR1 as SGHAT and CDR2 as FQNNGV. V dropped 2 bases and J dropped 2; count of bases not matched to a gene: 3. The CDR3 bases are TGTGCCAGCAGCTTAACCGGGACAGGGGCCTACGAGCAGTACTTC. This sequence encodes CASSLTGTGAYEQYF. The full variable domain, in which reference TRBV11-2 and TRBJ2-7 provide the parts outside the CDR3, is EAGVAQSPRYKIIEKRQSVAFWCNPISGHATLYWYQQILGQGPKLLIQFQNNGVVDDSQLPKDRFSAERLKGVDSTLKIQPAKLEDSAVYLCASSLTGTGAYEQYFGPGTRLTVT.

The rearrangement uses TRBV2 and TRBJ2-7; D possibly corresponds to TRBD1 (6 bases). This CDR3 region has 13 residues. V was clipped by 7 bases and J by 3 bases, with 13 bases between them. Germline-derived CDR1 and CDR2 are SNHLY and FYNNEI. The CDR3 region has the DNA TGTGCCAGCACCTCGCAGGGGAACTACGAGCAGTACTTC. It codes for CASTSQGNYEQYF. The full variable domain, completed using reference TRBV2 and TRBJ2-7, is EPEVTQTPSHQVTQMGQEVILRCVPISNHLYFYWYRQILGQKVEFLVSFYNNEISEKSEIFDDQFSVERPDGSNFTLKIRSTKLEDSAMYFCASTSQGNYEQYFGPGTRLTVT.

This clone was seen just once. This chain uses TRBV15 with TRBJ2-1; possibly TRBD2 for D (6 bases). V was shortened by 7 bases and J by 6 bases, with 13 bases between the two germline ends. Germline V gene data show CDR1 as LNHNV and CDR2 as YYDKDF (reference sequence). There are 13 residues in the CDR3. The CDR3 is CATKEGSGNEQFF. The CDR3 DNA is TGTGCCACCAAGGAAGGTAGCGGCAATGAGCAGTTCTTC.

The chain couples TRBV2 to TRBJ1-1; 8 bases map to TRBD1. The germline V gene encodes CDR1 SNHLY and CDR2 FYNNEI. The trim removed 4 bases at V and 6 bases at J, leaving 10 bases unmatched. CDR3 length equals 15 residues. The CDR3 loop reads CASSAVGQGAAEAFF. The CDR3 DNA follows: TGTGCCAGCAGTGCGGTAGGGCAGGGGGCCGCTGAAGCTTTCTTT.

This clone was recorded a few times. The chain links TRBV27 to TRBJ1-6; D unresolved. This CDR3 is 18 amino acids long. Trimming cost V 2 bases and J 0 bases, with 14 bases left between them. Germline assignment: CDR1 MNHEY and CDR2 SMNVEV (reference sequence). CDR3 amino acids: CASSLLANPLSYNSPLHF. DNA of the CDR3: TGTGCCAGCAGTTTACTAGCCAATCCCCTCTCCTATAATTCACCCCTCCACTTT.